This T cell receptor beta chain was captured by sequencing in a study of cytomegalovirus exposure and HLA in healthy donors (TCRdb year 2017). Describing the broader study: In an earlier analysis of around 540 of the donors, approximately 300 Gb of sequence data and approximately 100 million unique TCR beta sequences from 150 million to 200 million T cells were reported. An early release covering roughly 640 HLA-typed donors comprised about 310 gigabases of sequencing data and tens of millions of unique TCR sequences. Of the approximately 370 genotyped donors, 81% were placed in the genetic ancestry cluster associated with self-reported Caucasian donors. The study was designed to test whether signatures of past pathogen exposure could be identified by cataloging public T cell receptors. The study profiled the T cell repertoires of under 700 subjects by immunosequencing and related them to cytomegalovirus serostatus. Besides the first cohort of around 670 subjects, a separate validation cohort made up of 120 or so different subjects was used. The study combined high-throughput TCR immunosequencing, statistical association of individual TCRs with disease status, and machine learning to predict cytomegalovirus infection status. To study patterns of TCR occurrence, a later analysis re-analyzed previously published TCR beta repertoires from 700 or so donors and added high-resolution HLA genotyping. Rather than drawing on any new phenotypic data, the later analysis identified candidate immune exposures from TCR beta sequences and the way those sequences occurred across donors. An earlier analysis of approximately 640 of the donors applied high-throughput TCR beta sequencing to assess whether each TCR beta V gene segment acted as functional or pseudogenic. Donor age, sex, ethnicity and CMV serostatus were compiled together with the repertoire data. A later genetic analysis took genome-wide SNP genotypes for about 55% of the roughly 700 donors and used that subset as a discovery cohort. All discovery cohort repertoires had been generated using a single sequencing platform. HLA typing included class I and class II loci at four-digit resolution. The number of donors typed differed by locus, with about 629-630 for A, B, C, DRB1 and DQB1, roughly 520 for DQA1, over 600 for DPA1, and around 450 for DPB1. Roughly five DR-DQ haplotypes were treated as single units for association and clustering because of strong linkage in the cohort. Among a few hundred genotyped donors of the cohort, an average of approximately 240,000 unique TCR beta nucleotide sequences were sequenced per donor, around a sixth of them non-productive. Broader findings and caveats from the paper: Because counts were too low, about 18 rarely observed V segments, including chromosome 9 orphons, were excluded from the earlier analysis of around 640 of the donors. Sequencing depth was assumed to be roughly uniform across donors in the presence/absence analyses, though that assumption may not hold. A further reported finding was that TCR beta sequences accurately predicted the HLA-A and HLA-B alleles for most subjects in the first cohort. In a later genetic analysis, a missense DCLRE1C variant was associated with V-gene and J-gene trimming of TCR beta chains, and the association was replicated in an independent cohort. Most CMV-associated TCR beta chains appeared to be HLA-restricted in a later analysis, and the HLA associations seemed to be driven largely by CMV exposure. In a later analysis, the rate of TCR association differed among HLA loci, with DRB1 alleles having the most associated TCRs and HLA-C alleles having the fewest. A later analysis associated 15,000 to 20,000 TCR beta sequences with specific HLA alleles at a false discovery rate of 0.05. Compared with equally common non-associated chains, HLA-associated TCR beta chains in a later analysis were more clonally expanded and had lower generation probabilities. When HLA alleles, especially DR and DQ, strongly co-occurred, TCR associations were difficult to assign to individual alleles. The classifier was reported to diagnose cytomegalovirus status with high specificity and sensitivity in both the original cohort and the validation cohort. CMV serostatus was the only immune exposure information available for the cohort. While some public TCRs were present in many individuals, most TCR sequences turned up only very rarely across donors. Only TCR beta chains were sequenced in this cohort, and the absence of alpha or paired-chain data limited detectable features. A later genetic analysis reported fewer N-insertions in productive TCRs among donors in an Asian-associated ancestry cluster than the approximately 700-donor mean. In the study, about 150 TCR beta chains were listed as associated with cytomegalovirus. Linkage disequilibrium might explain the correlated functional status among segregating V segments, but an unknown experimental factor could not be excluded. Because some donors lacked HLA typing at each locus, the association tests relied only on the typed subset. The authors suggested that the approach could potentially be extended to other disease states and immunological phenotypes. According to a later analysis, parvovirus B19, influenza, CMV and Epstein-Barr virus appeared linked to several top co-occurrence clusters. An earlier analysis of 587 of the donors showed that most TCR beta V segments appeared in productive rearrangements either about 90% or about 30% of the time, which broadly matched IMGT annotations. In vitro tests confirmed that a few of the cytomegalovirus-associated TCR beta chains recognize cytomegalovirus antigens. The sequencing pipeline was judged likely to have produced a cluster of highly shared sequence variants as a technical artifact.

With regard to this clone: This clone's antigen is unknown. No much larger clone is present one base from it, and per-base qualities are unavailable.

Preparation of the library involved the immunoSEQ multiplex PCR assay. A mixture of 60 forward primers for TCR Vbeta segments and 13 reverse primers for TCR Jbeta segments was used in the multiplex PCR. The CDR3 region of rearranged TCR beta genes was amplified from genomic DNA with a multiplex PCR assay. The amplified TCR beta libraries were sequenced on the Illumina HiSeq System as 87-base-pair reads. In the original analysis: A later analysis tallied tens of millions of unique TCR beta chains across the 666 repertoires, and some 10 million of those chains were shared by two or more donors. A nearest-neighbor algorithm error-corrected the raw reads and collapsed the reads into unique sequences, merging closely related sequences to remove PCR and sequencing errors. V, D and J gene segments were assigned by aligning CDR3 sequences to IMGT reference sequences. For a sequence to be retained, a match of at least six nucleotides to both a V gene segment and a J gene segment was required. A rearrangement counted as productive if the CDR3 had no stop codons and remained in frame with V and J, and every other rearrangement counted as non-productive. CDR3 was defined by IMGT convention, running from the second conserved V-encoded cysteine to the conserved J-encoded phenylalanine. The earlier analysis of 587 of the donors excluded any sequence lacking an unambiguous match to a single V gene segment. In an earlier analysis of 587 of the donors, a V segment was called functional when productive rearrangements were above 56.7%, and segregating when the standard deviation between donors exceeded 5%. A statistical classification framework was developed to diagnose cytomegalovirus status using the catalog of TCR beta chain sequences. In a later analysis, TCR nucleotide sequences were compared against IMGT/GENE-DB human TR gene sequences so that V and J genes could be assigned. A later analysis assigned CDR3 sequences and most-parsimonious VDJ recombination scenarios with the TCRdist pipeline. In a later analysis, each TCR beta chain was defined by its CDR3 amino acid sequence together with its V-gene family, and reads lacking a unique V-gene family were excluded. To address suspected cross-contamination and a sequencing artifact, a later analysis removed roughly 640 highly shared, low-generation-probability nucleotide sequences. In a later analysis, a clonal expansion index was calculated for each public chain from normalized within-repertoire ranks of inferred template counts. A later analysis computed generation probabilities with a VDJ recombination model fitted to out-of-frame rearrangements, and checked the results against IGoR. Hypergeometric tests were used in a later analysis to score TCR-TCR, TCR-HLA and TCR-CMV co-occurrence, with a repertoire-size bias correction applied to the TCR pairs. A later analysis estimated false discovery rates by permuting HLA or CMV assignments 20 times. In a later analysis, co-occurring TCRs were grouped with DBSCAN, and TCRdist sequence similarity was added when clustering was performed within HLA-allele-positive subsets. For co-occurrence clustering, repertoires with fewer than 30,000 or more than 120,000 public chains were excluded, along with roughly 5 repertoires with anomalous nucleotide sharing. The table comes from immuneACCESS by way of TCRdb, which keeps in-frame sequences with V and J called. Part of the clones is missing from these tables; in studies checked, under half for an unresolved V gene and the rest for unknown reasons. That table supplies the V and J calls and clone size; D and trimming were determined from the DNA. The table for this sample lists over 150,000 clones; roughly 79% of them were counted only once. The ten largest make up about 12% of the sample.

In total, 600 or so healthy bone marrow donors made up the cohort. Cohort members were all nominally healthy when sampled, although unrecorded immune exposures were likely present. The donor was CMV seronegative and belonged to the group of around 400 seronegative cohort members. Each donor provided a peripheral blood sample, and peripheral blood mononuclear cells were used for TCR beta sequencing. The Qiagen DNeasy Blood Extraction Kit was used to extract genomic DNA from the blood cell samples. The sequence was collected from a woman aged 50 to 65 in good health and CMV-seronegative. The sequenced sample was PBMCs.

The CDR3 sequence is CASSPGRVVTEQFF. In nucleotide form, the sequence is TGCGCCAGCAGTCCGGGCAGGGTAGTGACTGAGCAGTTCTTC. The chain uses TRBV10-1 and TRBJ2-1; tentative D gene TRBD1, with 5 bases matching. V is shortened by 5 bases, J by 9 bases, and the region joining them spans 17 bases. The CDR3 starts with the cysteine, ends with the phenylalanine, and has 14 residues. Left in the record is the CDR3 DNA by itself, 42 bases read in frame from the first base. CDR1 and CDR2 (WNHNN, SYGVQD) derive from the germline V gene (reference sequence).